These 6 T cell receptor beta chains originate from one sample sequenced in a study of T cell changes during pregnancy in multiple sclerosis. The repertoire was sequenced with immunoSEQ multiplex PCR; TCRdb's copy has only in-frame clones and lacks some. The table lists roughly 45,000 clones, 85% to 95% of them singletons. The specimen comprised CD8+ T cells from peripheral blood mononuclear cells, sampled in the first trimester of pregnancy. The source is a female donor with multiple sclerosis, enrolled in a pregnancy study.

The chain has TRBV9 and TRBJ2-3; 12 nucleotides agree with TRBD2. The CDR3 has 16 amino acids. The J segment lost 2 bases and the V segment lost 3 bases, leaving 4 bases of the junction unmatched. Looked up from germline, CDR1 is SGDLS and CDR2 is YYNGEE. CDR3 sequence (DNA): TGTGCCAGCAGCGCTAGGACTAGCGGGGTCACAGATACGCAGTATTTT. It translates to CASSARTSGVTDTQYF.

The rearrangement uses TRBV12-5 and TRBJ1-1; D unclear. CDR1 is LGHNT, CDR2 FRNRAP, per germline. The CDR3 totals 13 residues. The V and J ends lost 1 base and 1 base respectively, with 4 bases between them. The CDR3 sequence is CASGLGRNTEAFF. CDR3 bases: TGTGCTAGTGGTTTGGGCAGGAACACTGAAGCTTTCTTT.

This chain links TRBV27 with TRBJ2-3; TRBD2 matches 7 bases. Germline V gene lookup returns CDR1 MNHEY and CDR2 SMNVEV (reference sequence). V dropped 1 base and J dropped 5; count of bases not matched to a gene: 6. The CDR3 loop spans 15 amino acids. In nucleotides, the CDR3 is TGTGCCAGCAGTTTATACCCTAGCGGTGGAGATACGCAGTATTTT. Translating it yields CASSLYPSGGDTQYF.

The chain carries TRBV6-6 and TRBJ1-3; D ambiguous. The CDR3 spans 11 residues. The V end lost 4 bases, the J end lost 11 bases, and 9 bases lay between the germline ends. Germline lookup yields CDR1 MNHNY and CDR2 SVGAGI (reference sequence). CDR3 sequence reads: CASSSERAIYF. The CDR3 DNA is TGTGCCAGCAGTTCTGAACGGGCCATATATTTT.

V usage is TRBV19 and J usage is TRBJ2-7; D ambiguous. The germline V gene has CDR1 LNHDA and CDR2 SQIVND (reference sequence). CDR3 length: 13 amino acids. Trimming took 4 bases from V and 0 from J, leaving 7 bases between them. The CDR3 loop is CASSSGLSYEQYF. CDR3 nucleotide sequence: TGTGCCAGTAGTAGCGGCCTCTCCTACGAGCAGTACTTC.

This clone was counted once. The chain uses TRBV6-4 and TRBJ2-2; 10 nucleotides line up with TRBD2. The CDR3 runs to 17 residues. CDR1 is MRHNA and CDR2 is SNTAGT in the germline V gene. V lost 3 bases and J lost 0; bases outside the gene matches: 4. The CDR3 loop reads CASSESSGGSNTGELFF. CDR3 sequence (DNA): TGTGCCAGCAGTGAATCTAGCGGGGGATCGAACACCGGGGAGCTGTTTTTT.